The 30 T cell receptor beta chains in this list originate from one sample, sequenced in a study of blood T cell repertoires in COVID-19. The method was immunoSEQ multiplex PCR; TCRdb's version includes in-frame clones alone and lacks a portion of them. The data show approximately 230,000 clones, approximately 80% seen once. Sample: PBMCs or T cells enriched from blood (not recorded which). The receptors originated from a man aged 40-49 years who had recovered from COVID-19.

The chain carries TRBV9 and TRBJ1-6; no definite D call. This CDR3 has 12 residues. Germline V lookup: CDR1 SGDLS, CDR2 YYNGEE. The V gene lost 3 bases and the J gene lost 12 bases, with 10 bases spanning the gap. The CDR3 sequence: CASSAREGPLHF. Here the CDR3 DNA reads TGTGCCAGCAGCGCTAGAGAAGGACCCCTCCACTTT.

The chain is built from TRBV2 and TRBJ2-3; D possibly corresponds to TRBD1 (6 bases). Germline V gives CDR1 SNHLY, CDR2 FYNNEI. This CDR3 has 16 amino acids. V lost 1 base to trimming and J lost 0 bases, with 11 bases between them. The DNA for the CDR3 is TGTGCCAGCAGTGAAGAGGGGGAGATTAGCACAGATACGCAGTATTTT. This translates into CASSEEGEISTDTQYF.

The chain carries TRBV3-1 (or the pseudogene TRBV3-2) and TRBJ2-3; 10 bases fit TRBD2. Germline CDR1 LGHDT, CDR2 YNNKEL (reference sequence). The CDR3 spans 18 residues. After removal of 5 bases from V and 1 base from J, the junction contained 12 bases not matched to a gene. The DNA for the CDR3 is TGTGCCAGCAGCTTCCGCCAACGTAGCGGGAGGCGCACAGATACGCAGTATTTT. This encodes CASSFRQRSGRRTDTQYF.

This rearrangement joins TRBV6-5 to TRBJ2-7, with TRBD2 as a possible D gene (7 bases). Germline lookup yields CDR1 MNHEY and CDR2 SVGAGI. The CDR3 is 14 residues long. V was cut by 8 bases and J by 3 bases, with 17 bases left in between. Written as DNA, the CDR3 is TGTGCCAGCCAGTCTGGGGGGGGCCACTACGAGCAGTACTTC. Translated: CASQSGGGHYEQYF.

The chain has TRBV30 and TRBJ1-2; maybe TRBD1 (5 bases). The CDR3 extends over 13 amino acids. Germline assignment: CDR1 GTSNPN and CDR2 SVGIG (reference sequence). V lost 2 bases and J 8 bases, leaving 15 bases between the germline ends. The CDR3: CAWSQGVSPGYTF. The CDR3 region has the DNA TGTGCCTGGAGTCAGGGCGTGTCACCGGGCTACACCTTC.

The gene calls are TRBV7-9 and TRBJ2-2; a weak D match, TRBD2 (7 bases). Germline lookup yields CDR1 SEHNR and CDR2 FQNEAQ (reference sequence). CDR3 length: 12 residues. CDR3 coding DNA: TGTGCAGGGGGGGGCCTCGCCGGGGAGCTGTTTTTT. It codes for CAGGGLAGELFF.

The chain combines TRBV29-1 with TRBJ2-7; tentative D call: TRBD1 (5 bases). Germline loops: CDR1 SQVTM, CDR2 ANQGSEA. V lost 1 base to trimming and J lost 4 bases, with 20 bases between them. CDR3 length: 16 residues. CDR3 loop: CSVEGVRFQGQYEQYF. In DNA form, the CDR3 reads TGCAGCGTTGAAGGGGTTAGATTCCAGGGCCAGTACGAGCAGTACTTC.

The gene calls are TRBV5-1 and TRBJ1-2; D is unclear. There are 12 residues in the CDR3. Trimming took 4 bases from V and 8 from J, leaving 12 bases between them. Germline V gene sequence: CDR1 SGHRS, CDR2 YFSETQ. The CDR3 nucleotides read TGCGCCAGCAGCCCCCTGAGGTGGGGCTACACCTTC. Translation gives CASSPLRWGYTF. The whole variable domain, remainder taken from reference TRBV5-1 and TRBJ1-2, is KAGVTQTPRYLIKTRGQQVTLSCSPISGHRSVSWYQQTPGQGLQFLFEYFSETQRNKGNFPGRFSGRQFSNSRSEMNVSTLELGDSALYLCASSPLRWGYTFGSGTRLTVV.

The chain has TRBV2 and TRBJ2-1; perhaps TRBD2 as D (5 bases). The CDR3 runs to 14 residues. V shed 5 bases and J shed 8 bases, with 16 bases lying between them. Germline CDR1 reads SNHLY; CDR2 reads FYNNEI. For the CDR3, the DNA is TGTGCCAGCAGTCCCCGGACTGCGGCGGATGAGCAGTTCTTC. This translates into CASSPRTAADEQFF.

The chain links TRBV6-5 to TRBJ2-1; D perhaps matches TRBD2 (6 bases). Trimming removed 6 bases from V and 4 bases from J, with 13 bases in between. The CDR3 is made up of 14 amino acids. Germline CDR1 MNHEY, CDR2 SVGAGI. This CDR3 reads CASRAAGGYNEQFF. CDR3 sequence (DNA): TGTGCCAGCAGGGCCGCAGGAGGGTACAATGAGCAGTTCTTC.

The rearrangement uses TRBV13 and TRBJ2-7; 10 bases match TRBD2. The trim removed 5 bases at V and 0 bases at J, leaving 4 bases unmatched. Germline CDR1 PRHDT, CDR2 FYEKMQ (reference sequence). The CDR3 is 15 amino acids. The CDR3 region has the DNA TGTGCCAGCAGCGCCCGGACTAGCGGCTCCTACGAGCAGTACTTC. Translation: CASSARTSGSYEQYF.

This clone occurred once. V gene TRBV19 combines with J gene TRBJ1-4; D is unresolved. Germline CDR1 LNHDA, CDR2 SQIVND (reference sequence). Trimming stripped 6 bases from V and 7 bases from J, with 18 bases between. This CDR3 is built from 15 residues. The DNA for the CDR3 is TGTGCCAGTAGCCTCCGCGCCGATGTACGTGAAAAACTGTTTTTT. It is translated as CASSLRADVREKLFF.

This chain uses TRBV7-9 with TRBJ2-2; D is ambiguous. V lost 5 bases and J 4 bases, leaving 5 bases between the germline ends. This CDR3 contains 12 residues. The germline V gene has CDR1 SEHNR and CDR2 FQNEAQ (reference sequence). DNA of the CDR3: TGTGCCAGCAGCCCATCCACCGGGGAGCTGTTTTTT. Protein sequence: CASSPSTGELFF.

The V call is TRBV20-1, the J call TRBJ1-1; 8 nucleotides agree with TRBD1. V lost 7 bases and J lost 4; bases outside the gene matches: 2. CDR3 length: 11 amino acids. CDR1 is DFQATT, CDR2 SNEGSKA, per germline (reference sequence). The CDR3: CSGQGRTEAFF. CDR3 nucleotides: TGCAGTGGACAGGGGCGCACTGAAGCTTTCTTT.

The chain links TRBV3-1 (or the pseudogene TRBV3-2) to TRBJ2-5, with TRBD1 matching over 7 bases. Per the germline V gene, CDR1 is LGHDT and CDR2 is YNNKEL (reference sequence). This CDR3 spans 14 amino acids. J was trimmed by 3 bases and V by 3 bases; bases with no gene match: 4. In nucleotides, the CDR3 is TGTGCCAGCAGCCAGACAGGGATTGAAGAGACCCAGTACTTC. Encoded protein: CASSQTGIEETQYF.

V gene TRBV9 combines with J gene TRBJ2-3; 14 positions match TRBD2. Trimming at V came to 6 bases and at J to 1 base, leaving 7 bases not matched to a gene. Germline-derived CDR1 and CDR2 are SGDLS and YYNGEE. The CDR3 spans 17 residues. The CDR3 coding sequence is TGTGCCAGCAATATCGGGACTAGCGGGGGCCGCACAGATACGCAGTATTTT. Protein: CASNIGTSGGRTDTQYF.

This clone is a singleton in its sample. The J gene is TRBJ2-5, the V gene TRBV15; 7 bases fit TRBD1. With 6 bases clipped from V and 1 base from J, the junction kept 8 bases outside the gene matches. The CDR3 is made up of 15 amino acids. Germline values: CDR1 LNHNV, CDR2 YYDKDF (reference sequence). The CDR3 nucleotides read TGTGCCACCAGATGGGGACAGCCACTCCAAGAGACCCAGTACTTC. Its translation is CATRWGQPLQETQYF.

The CDR3 protein is CASRGQGREVGLGANVLTF. CDR3 nucleotide sequence: TGTGCCAGCAGAGGACAGGGGCGGGAAGTAGGGCTCGGGGCCAACGTCCTGACTTTC. This sequence joins TRBV27 and TRBJ2-6; 9 nucleotides match TRBD1. Germline V CDR1 and CDR2: MNHEY, SMNVEV (reference sequence). Trimming took 6 bases from V and 4 from J; bases not matched to a gene: 16. This CDR3 contains 19 residues.

V is TRBV4-3 and J is TRBJ1-4; no clear D. Germline-derived CDR1 and CDR2 are LGHNA and YSLEER. CDR3 size: 15 residues. Trimming left V 2 bases short and J 8 bases short, with 15 bases between. CDR3 nucleotides: TGCGCCAGCAGCCAACGGGCCCTGGGCGGGGAAAAACTGTTTTTT. The encoded protein is CASSQRALGGEKLFF.

This clone was counted between two and nine times. The rearrangement uses TRBV7-9 and TRBJ1-1; D remains unclear. Deletions cut 4 bases from V and 0 bases from J, with 9 bases between. The CDR3 consists of 14 residues. Germline values: CDR1 SEHNR, CDR2 FQNEAQ (reference sequence). In DNA form, the CDR3 reads TGTGCCAGCAGCTCTCGGGAGCTGAACACTGAAGCTTTCTTT. Protein: CASSSRELNTEAFF.

The chain is built from TRBV5-4 and TRBJ1-2; D gene unclear. Germline-derived CDR1 and CDR2 are SGHNT and YYREEE (reference sequence). Trimming stripped 3 bases from V and 3 bases from J, with 12 bases between. The CDR3 is 14 amino acids. The CDR3 is CASSSKREDYGYTF. The CDR3, as DNA: TGTGCCAGCAGCTCCAAAAGGGAGGACTATGGCTACACCTTC. The variable domain in full, with the rest retrieved from reference TRBV5-4 and TRBJ1-2, is ETGVTQSPTHLIKTRGQQVTLRCSSQSGHNTVSWYQQALGQGPQFIFQYYREEENGRGNFPPRFSGLQFPNYSSELNVNALELDDSALYLCASSSKREDYGYTFGSGTRLTVV.

V and J are TRBV7-6 and TRBJ1-4; D is unresolved. The CDR3 loop spans 14 amino acids. Trimming took off 6 bases at V and 6 bases at J, with 14 bases between the two ends. Germline CDR1 SGHVS, CDR2 FNYEAQ. CDR3 bases: TGTGCCAGCAGTCCGCGACGGGGAGATGAAAAACTGTTTTTT. Translated, it gives CASSPRRGDEKLFF.

This chain uses TRBV19 with TRBJ2-5; 11 positions match TRBD1. The CDR3 runs 16 residues. Per the germline V gene, CDR1 is LNHDA and CDR2 is SQIVND (reference sequence). The V and J ends lost 6 bases and 4 bases, in that order; junction bases with no gene match: 10. The CDR3: CASSHGQGAYVETQYF. DNA of the CDR3: TGTGCCAGTAGCCACGGACAGGGGGCGTATGTAGAGACCCAGTACTTC.

This rearrangement joins TRBV2 to TRBJ2-1, with 9 bases aligning to TRBD2. Unmatched junction bases numbered 2, after V lost 3 bases and J lost 2 bases. Germline V gene data show CDR1 as SNHLY and CDR2 as FYNNEI. The CDR3 has 15 residues. CDR3 bases: TGTGCCAGCAGTGAGGAGCGGGAGGCCTACAATGAGCAGTTCTTC. As protein: CASSEEREAYNEQFF.

CDR3 in amino acids: CASSPGTSTDTQYF. CDR3 nucleotide sequence: TGTGCCAGCAGCCCCGGGACTAGCACAGATACGCAGTATTTT. The chain is built from TRBV7-3 and TRBJ2-3; the D gene is possibly TRBD2 (6 bases). V was clipped by 5 bases and J by 0 bases, with 9 bases between them. The CDR3 has 14 amino acids. Germline assignment: CDR1 SGHTA and CDR2 FQGTGA.

The chain carries TRBV28 and TRBJ2-7; no definite D call. The V gene's germline CDR1 is MDHEN and CDR2 SYDVKM. The CDR3 runs 12 residues. V lost 4 bases to trimming and J lost 2 bases, with 6 bases between them. CDR3 sequence reads: CASSWATYEQYF. The CDR3 region has the DNA TGTGCCAGCAGTTGGGCTACCTACGAGCAGTACTTC.

This sequence joins TRBV6-5 and TRBJ2-7; 8 bases line up with TRBD1. The CDR3 has 14 residues. The junction had 8 bases not matched to a gene; V was cut back by 7 bases and J by 3 bases. Germline loops: CDR1 MNHEY, CDR2 SVGAGI. CDR3 coding DNA: TGTGCCAGCACCTACAGGGGGAGCGGCTACGAGCAGTACTTC. It codes for CASTYRGSGYEQYF.

The chain recombines TRBV3-1 (or the pseudogene TRBV3-2) with TRBJ1-4; D might be TRBD1 (6 bases). V shed 4 bases and J shed 8 bases, with 17 bases lying between them. The CDR3 totals 15 residues. The V gene's germline CDR1 is LGHDT and CDR2 YNNKEL (reference sequence). The CDR3 reads CASSPRGQGWEKLFF. The CDR3 DNA reads as TGTGCCAGCAGCCCTAGAGGGCAGGGGTGGGAAAAACTGTTTTTT.

The rearrangement uses TRBV3-1 (or the pseudogene TRBV3-2) and TRBJ1-3; no reliable D call. The CDR3 contains 14 residues. Germline CDR1 LGHDT, CDR2 YNNKEL (reference sequence). Trimming shortened V by 2 bases and J by 2 bases, and 7 bases separated the two germline ends. The CDR3 coding sequence is TGTGCCAGCAGCCAAACGGCGGCTGGAAACACCATATATTTT. Encoded protein: CASSQTAAGNTIYF.

This rearrangement joins TRBV5-1 to TRBJ2-1, with unresolved D. Germline lookup yields CDR1 SGHRS and CDR2 YFSETQ. The CDR3 is made up of 16 amino acids. Trimming shortened V by 0 bases and J by 0 bases, and 10 bases separated the two germline ends. In DNA form, the CDR3 reads TGCGCCAGCAGCTTGGGGGCGTTAAGCTCCTACAATGAGCAGTTCTTC. This translates into CASSLGALSSYNEQFF.